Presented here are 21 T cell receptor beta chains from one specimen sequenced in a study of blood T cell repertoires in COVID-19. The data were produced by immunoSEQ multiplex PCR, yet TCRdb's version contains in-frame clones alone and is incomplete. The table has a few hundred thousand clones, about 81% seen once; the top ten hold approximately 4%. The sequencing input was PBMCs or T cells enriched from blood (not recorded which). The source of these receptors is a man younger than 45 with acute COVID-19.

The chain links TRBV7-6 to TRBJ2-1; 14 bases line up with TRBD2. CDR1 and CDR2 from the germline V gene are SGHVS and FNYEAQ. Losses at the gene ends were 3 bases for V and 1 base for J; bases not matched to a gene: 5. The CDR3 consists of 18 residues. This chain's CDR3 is CASSFPTSGRGSYNEQFF. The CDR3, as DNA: TGTGCCAGCAGCTTTCCGACTAGCGGGAGGGGTTCCTACAATGAGCAGTTCTTC.

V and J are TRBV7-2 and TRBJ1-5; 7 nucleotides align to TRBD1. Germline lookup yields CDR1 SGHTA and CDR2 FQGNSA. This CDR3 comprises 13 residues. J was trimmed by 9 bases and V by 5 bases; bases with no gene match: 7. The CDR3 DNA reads TGTGCCAGCAGCACTCCAGGGGGGCCGCCCCAGCATTTT. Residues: CASSTPGGPPQHF. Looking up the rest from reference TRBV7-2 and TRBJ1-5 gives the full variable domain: GAGVSQSPSNKVTEKGKDVELRCDPISGHTALYWYRQSLGQGLEFLIYFQGNSAPDKSGLPSDRFSAERTGGSVSTLTIQRTQQEDSAVYLCASSTPGGPPQHFGDGTRLSIL.

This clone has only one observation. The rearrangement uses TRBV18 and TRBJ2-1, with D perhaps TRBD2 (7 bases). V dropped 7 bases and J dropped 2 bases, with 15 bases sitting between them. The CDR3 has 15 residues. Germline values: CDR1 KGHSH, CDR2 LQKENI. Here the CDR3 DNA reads TGTGCCAGCTGGGAGGGGGGCGCCGCCTACAATGAGCAGTTCTTC. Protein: CASWEGGAAYNEQFF. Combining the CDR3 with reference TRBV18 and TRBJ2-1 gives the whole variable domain NAGVMQNPRHLVRRRGQEARLRCSPMKGHSHVYWYRQLPEEGLKFMVYLQKENIIDESGMPKERFSAEFPKEGPSILRIQQVVRGDSAAYFCASWEGGAAYNEQFFGPGTRLTVL.

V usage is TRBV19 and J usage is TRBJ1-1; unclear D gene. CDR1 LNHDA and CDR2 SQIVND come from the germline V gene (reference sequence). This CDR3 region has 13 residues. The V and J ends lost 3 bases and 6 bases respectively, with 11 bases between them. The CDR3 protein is CASSMRAGAEAFF. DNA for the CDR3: TGTGCCAGTAGTATGAGGGCAGGAGCTGAAGCTTTCTTT.

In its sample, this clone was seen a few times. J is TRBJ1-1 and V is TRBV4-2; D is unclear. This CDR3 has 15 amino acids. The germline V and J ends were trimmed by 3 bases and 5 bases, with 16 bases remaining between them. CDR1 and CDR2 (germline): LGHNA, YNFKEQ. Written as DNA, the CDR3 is TGTGCCAGCAGCCACACGCAAGGGAGCGGAACTGAAGCTTTCTTT. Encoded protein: CASSHTQGSGTEAFF.

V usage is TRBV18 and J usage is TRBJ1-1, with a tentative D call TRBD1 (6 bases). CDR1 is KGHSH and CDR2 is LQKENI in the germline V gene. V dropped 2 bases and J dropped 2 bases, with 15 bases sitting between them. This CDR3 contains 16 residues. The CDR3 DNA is TGTGCCAGCTCACCATTACAGGGTCCAGTCAACACTGAAGCTTTCTTT. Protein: CASSPLQGPVNTEAFF.

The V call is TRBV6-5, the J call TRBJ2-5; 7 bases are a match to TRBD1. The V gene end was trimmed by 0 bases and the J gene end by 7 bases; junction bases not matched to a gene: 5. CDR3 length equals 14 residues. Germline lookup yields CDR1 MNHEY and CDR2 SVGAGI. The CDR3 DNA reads TGTGCCAGCAGTTACTCGGGTCCAGGGGGGACCCAGTACTTC. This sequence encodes CASSYSGPGGTQYF.

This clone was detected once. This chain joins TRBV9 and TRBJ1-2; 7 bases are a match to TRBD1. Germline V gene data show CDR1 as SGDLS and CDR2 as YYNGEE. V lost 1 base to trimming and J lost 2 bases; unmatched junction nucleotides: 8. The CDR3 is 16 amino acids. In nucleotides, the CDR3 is TGTGCCAGCAGCGTATTCGACAGGGTAGGGAACTATGGCTACACCTTC. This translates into CASSVFDRVGNYGYTF.

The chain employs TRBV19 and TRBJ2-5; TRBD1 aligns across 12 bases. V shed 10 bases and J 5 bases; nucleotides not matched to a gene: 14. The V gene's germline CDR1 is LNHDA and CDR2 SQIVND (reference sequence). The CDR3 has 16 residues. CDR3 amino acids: CATRPSGTGGHETQYF. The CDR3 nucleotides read TGTGCCACCAGACCCTCGGGGACAGGGGGCCACGAGACCCAGTACTTC.

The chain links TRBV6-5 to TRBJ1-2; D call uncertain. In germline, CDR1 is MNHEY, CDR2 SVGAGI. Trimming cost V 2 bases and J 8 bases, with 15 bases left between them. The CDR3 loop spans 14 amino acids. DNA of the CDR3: TGTGCCAGCAGTTACGGGCAGGCCGTTTCCGGCTACACCTTC. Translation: CASSYGQAVSGYTF.

The CDR3 spells CASSLVAGGKETQYF. The CDR3 nucleotides are TGTGCCAGCAGCTTAGTTGCAGGGGGGAAAGAGACCCAGTACTTC. The gene calls are TRBV7-9 and TRBJ2-5; maybe TRBD1 (7 bases). Germline V gene data show CDR1 as SEHNR and CDR2 as FQNEAQ (reference sequence). V was pared by 1 base and J by 3 bases, with 12 bases between. This CDR3 has 15 residues.

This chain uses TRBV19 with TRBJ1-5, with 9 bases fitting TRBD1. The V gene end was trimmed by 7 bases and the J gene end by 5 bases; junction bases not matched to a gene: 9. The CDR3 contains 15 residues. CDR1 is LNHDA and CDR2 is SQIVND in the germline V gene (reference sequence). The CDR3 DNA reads TGTGCCAGTACCCTATCGGGGACAGGGCATCAGCCCCAGCATTTT. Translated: CASTLSGTGHQPQHF.

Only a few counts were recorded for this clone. CDR3 sequence reads: CASSLGASALSGNTIYF. The CDR3 DNA follows: TGCGCCAGCAGCTTGGGAGCCAGCGCACTGTCTGGAAACACCATATATTTT. The chain carries TRBV5-1 and TRBJ1-3, with D unclear. Trimming stripped 0 bases from V and 1 base from J, with 14 bases between. The germline gives CDR1 SGHRS, CDR2 YFSETQ. CDR3 length equals 17 residues.

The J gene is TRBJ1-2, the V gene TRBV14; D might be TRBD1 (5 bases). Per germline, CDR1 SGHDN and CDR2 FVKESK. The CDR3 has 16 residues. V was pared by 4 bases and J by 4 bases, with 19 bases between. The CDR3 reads CASSPRQGFFGYGYTF. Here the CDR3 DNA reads TGTGCCAGCAGCCCACGGCAGGGATTTTTTGGCTATGGCTACACCTTC.

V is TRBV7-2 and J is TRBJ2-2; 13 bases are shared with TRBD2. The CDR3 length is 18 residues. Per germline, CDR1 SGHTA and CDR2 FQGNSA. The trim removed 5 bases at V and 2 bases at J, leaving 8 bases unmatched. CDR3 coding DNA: TGTGCCAGCAGCCCTTCCGGGACTAGCGGGACTAACACCGGGGAGCTGTTTTTT. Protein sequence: CASSPSGTSGTNTGELFF.

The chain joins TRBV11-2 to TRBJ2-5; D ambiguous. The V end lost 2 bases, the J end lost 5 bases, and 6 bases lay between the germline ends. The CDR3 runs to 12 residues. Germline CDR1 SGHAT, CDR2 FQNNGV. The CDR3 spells CASSLTGETQYF. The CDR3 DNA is TGTGCCAGCAGCTTAACCGGGGAGACCCAGTACTTC.

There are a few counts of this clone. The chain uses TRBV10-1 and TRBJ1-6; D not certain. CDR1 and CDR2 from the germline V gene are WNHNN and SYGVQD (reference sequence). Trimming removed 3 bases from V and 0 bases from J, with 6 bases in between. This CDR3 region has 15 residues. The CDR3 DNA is TGCGCCAGCAGTGAAGGGAGCTCCTATAATTCACCCCTCCACTTT. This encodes CASSEGSSYNSPLHF.

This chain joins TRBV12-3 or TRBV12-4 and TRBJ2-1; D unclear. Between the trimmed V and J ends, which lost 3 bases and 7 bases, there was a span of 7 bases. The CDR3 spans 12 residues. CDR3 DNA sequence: TGTGCCAGCAGTTTCGGCGGAAATGAGCAGTTCTTC. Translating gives CASSFGGNEQFF.

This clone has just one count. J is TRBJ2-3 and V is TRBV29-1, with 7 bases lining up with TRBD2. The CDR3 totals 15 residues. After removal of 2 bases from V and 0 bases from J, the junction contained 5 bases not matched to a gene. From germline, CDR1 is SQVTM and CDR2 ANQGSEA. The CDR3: CSVETAGISTDTQYF. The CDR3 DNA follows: TGCAGCGTTGAAACAGCGGGGATTAGCACAGATACGCAGTATTTT.

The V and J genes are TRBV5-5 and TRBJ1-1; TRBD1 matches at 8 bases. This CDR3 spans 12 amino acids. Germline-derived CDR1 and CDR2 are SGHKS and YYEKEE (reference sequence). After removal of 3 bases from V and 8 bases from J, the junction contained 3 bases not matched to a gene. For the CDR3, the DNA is TGTGCCAGCAGCTCGTGGGACAGGGAAGCTTTCTTT. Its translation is CASSSWDREAFF.

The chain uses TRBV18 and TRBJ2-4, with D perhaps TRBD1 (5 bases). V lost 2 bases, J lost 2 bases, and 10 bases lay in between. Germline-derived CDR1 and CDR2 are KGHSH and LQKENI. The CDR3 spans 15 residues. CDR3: CASSPARGSKNIQYF. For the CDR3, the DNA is TGTGCCAGCTCACCAGCAAGGGGTTCCAAAAACATTCAGTACTTC.